A selection of T cell receptor beta chains follows, all from one sample in a study of cytotoxic CD8 clonotypes in ibrutinib-treated CLL. Data came from immunoSEQ multiplex PCR; TCRdb stores just in-frame clones and leaves some out. Of fewer than 200,000 clones listed, approximately 80% are singletons. This material consisted of PBMCs, taken after 24 months of ibrutinib treatment. The receptor source for this set is a human donor with chronic lymphocytic leukemia. The CDR3 runs from the conserved cysteine through the conserved F or W. The order of the fields is clone size, D gene, J gene, V gene, CDR3 protein, CDR3 DNA. A D gene is named only where the DNA matches it firmly. The size field is filled for only some rows; it gives once, few, many or a size class.

size: few; D: NA; J: TRBJ2-7; V: TRBV5-8; CDR3: CASSWRGGNWQYF; DNA: TGTGCCAGCAGCTGGAGGGGGGGAAATTGGCAGTACTTC
size: NA; D: TRBD1; J: TRBJ1-6; V: TRBV30; CDR3: CAWSERGLSPLHF; DNA: TGTGCCTGGAGTGAAAGGGGGCTTTCACCCCTCCACTTT
size: NA; D: NA; J: TRBJ2-1; V: TRBV2; CDR3: CASSASSEQFF; DNA: TGTGCCAGCAGCGCCTCTAGTGAGCAGTTCTTC
size: NA; D: TRBD1; J: TRBJ1-2; V: TRBV6-1; CDR3: CASSEGSGTGGLSNYGYTF; DNA: TGTGCCAGCAGTGAGGGGTCCGGGACAGGGGGCCTCTCTAACTATGGCTACACCTTC
size: NA; D: NA; J: TRBJ2-7; V: TRBV7-9; CDR3: CASSTTGSYEQYF; DNA: TGTGCCAGCAGCACGACAGGTTCCTACGAGCAGTACTTC
size: NA; D: TRBD1; J: TRBJ2-7; V: TRBV5-1; CDR3: CASSRRDSAYEQYF; DNA: TGCGCCAGCAGCCGCAGGGACAGTGCCTACGAGCAGTACTTC
size: NA; D: NA; J: TRBJ2-7; V: TRBV7-3; CDR3: CASSPGGSPYEQYF; DNA: TGTGCCAGCAGCCCAGGGGGGAGCCCCTACGAGCAGTACTTC
size: NA; D: NA; J: TRBJ2-1; V: TRBV27; CDR3: CASTNSGTPPGDEQFF; DNA: TGTGCCAGCACCAATTCCGGGACACCCCCGGGAGATGAGCAGTTCTTC
size: NA; D: NA; J: TRBJ2-7; V: TRBV15; CDR3: CATSRERSYEQYF; DNA: TGTGCCACCAGCAGAGAACGATCCTACGAGCAGTACTTC
size: once; D: NA; J: TRBJ2-5; V: TRBV7-2; CDR3: CASSLPGTGKTQYF; DNA: TGTGCCAGCAGCTTACCAGGGACGGGGAAGACCCAGTACTTC
size: NA; D: TRBD2; J: TRBJ2-2; V: TRBV5-4; CDR3: CASSPHSGTSAGELFF; DNA: TGTGCCAGCAGCCCCCATTCCGGGACTAGCGCCGGGGAGCTGTTTTTT
size: NA; D: NA; J: TRBJ2-4; V: TRBV9; CDR3: CASRGAGNIQYF; DNA: TGTGCCAGCCGCGGGGCGGGAAACATTCAGTACTTC
size: NA; D: NA; J: TRBJ2-5; V: TRBV28; CDR3: CASSLAGQGQETQYF; DNA: TGTGCCAGCAGCCTAGCGGGACAGGGGCAAGAGACCCAGTACTTC
size: NA; D: NA; J: TRBJ1-5; V: TRBV25-1; CDR3: CASRGLSVSNQPQHF; DNA: TGTGCCAGCAGAGGGCTCTCGGTTAGCAATCAGCCCCAGCATTTT
size: NA; D: NA; J: TRBJ2-3; V: TRBV7-9; CDR3: CASSQPGTDTQYF; DNA: TGTGCCAGCAGCCAACCGGGCACAGATACGCAGTATTTT
size: few; D: TRBD1; J: TRBJ1-2; V: TRBV6-5; CDR3: CASSRDSPWGGYTF; DNA: TGTGCCAGCAGCAGGGACAGTCCATGGGGGGGCTACACCTTC
size: NA; D: NA; J: TRBJ1-1; V: TRBV7-9; CDR3: CASSFLNTEAFF; DNA: TGTGCCAGCAGCTTTCTGAACACTGAAGCTTTCTTT
size: NA; D: NA; J: TRBJ2-1; V: TRBV30; CDR3: CAWSVPGVVEQFF; DNA: TGTGCCTGGAGTGTACCGGGTGTTGTTGAGCAGTTCTTC
size: NA; D: NA; J: TRBJ2-5; V: TRBV14; CDR3: CASSHQGTRETQYF; DNA: TGTGCCAGCAGCCACCAGGGAACCCGGGAGACCCAGTACTTC
size: few; D: NA; J: TRBJ2-7; V: TRBV6-6; CDR3: CASSHGGAGYEQYF; DNA: TGTGCCAGCAGTCATGGGGGGGCTGGGTACGAGCAGTACTTC
size: NA; D: NA; J: TRBJ2-1; V: TRBV4-3; CDR3: CASSQDADYPVLSDEQFF; DNA: TGCGCCAGCAGCCAAGATGCGGACTACCCAGTTTTGAGTGATGAGCAGTTCTTC